The T cell receptor (beta chain) described here comes from a study of cytomegalovirus exposure and HLA in healthy donors (dated by TCRdb to about 2017). In the study overall: An earlier analysis of some 600 of the donors reported 276 Gb of sequence data and 95 million to 140 million unique TCR beta sequences obtained from 150 million to 200 million T cells. High-throughput TCR immunosequencing, statistical association of individual TCRs with disease status, and machine learning were combined to predict cytomegalovirus infection status. Every repertoire in the discovery cohort had been generated on one and the same sequencing platform. In addition to the first cohort of several hundred subjects, a separate validation cohort of approximately 110 different subjects was used. An earlier analysis of 587 of the donors used high-throughput TCR beta sequencing to judge whether each TCR beta V gene segment behaved as functional or pseudogenic. Rather than drawing on any new phenotypic data, the later analysis identified candidate immune exposures from TCR beta sequences and the way those sequences occurred across donors. A later genetic analysis took genome-wide SNP genotypes for 398 of the 666 donors and used that subset as a discovery cohort. The study profiled the T cell repertoires of some 610 subjects by immunosequencing and related them to cytomegalovirus serostatus. About 280 gigabases of sequencing data and tens of millions of unique TCR sequences made up an early release that covered some 640 HLA-typed donors. Both class I and class II loci were covered by HLA typing, at four-digit resolution. The number of typed donors differed by locus: about 620-640 for A, B, C, DRB1 and DQB1; 522 for DQA1; 606 for DPA1; and some 450 for DPB1. Of the roughly 400 genotyped donors, 65% to 90% fell in the genetic ancestry cluster associated with self-reported Caucasian donors. The study aimed to test whether signatures of past pathogen exposure could be identified by cataloging public T cell receptors. In a later analysis, previously published TCR beta repertoires from about 670 donors were re-analyzed and high-resolution HLA genotyping was added so that TCR occurrence patterns could be studied. Among 398 genotyped donors of the cohort, an average of approximately 240,000 unique TCR beta nucleotide sequences was sequenced per donor, of which 15% to 20% were non-productive. Donor age, sex, ethnicity and CMV serostatus were compiled together with the repertoire data. Because of strong linkage in the cohort, roughly five DR-DQ haplotypes were treated as single units for association and clustering.

Library preparation was by the immunoSEQ multiplex PCR assay. For the multiplex PCR, a mixture combining 60 forward primers for TCR Vbeta segments and 13 reverse primers for TCR Jbeta segments was used. The CDR3 region of rearranged TCR beta genes was amplified from genomic DNA by a multiplex PCR assay. The Illumina HiSeq System was used to sequence the amplified TCR beta libraries as 87-base-pair reads. In the paper's pipeline: A later analysis tallied 70 million to 100 million unique TCR beta chains across the 666 repertoires, and approximately 9.9 million of those chains were shared by two or more donors. A nearest-neighbor algorithm error-corrected the raw reads and collapsed the reads into unique sequences, merging closely related sequences to remove PCR and sequencing errors. To assign V, D and J gene segments, CDR3 sequences were aligned to IMGT reference sequences. For a sequence to be retained, a match of at least six nucleotides to both a V gene segment and a J gene segment was required. A rearrangement was called productive if the CDR3 had no stop codons and remained in frame with V and J, and every other rearrangement was called non-productive. Following IMGT convention, CDR3 was defined as the stretch from the second conserved V-encoded cysteine to the conserved J-encoded phenylalanine. The earlier analysis of 587 of the donors excluded any sequence lacking an unambiguous match to a single V gene segment. An earlier analysis of several hundred of the donors called V segments functional above 56.7% productive rearrangements and segregating when the between-donor standard deviation exceeded 5%. A statistical classification framework was built for diagnosing cytomegalovirus status from the catalog of TCR beta chain sequences. In a later analysis, TCR nucleotide sequences were compared against IMGT/GENE-DB human TR gene sequences so that V and J genes could be assigned. In a later analysis, CDR3 sequences and most-parsimonious VDJ recombination scenarios were assigned using the TCRdist pipeline. A later analysis defined each TCR beta chain by its CDR3 amino acid sequence plus V-gene family, and excluded reads lacking a unique V-gene family. As a way to deal with suspected cross-contamination and a sequencing artifact, a later analysis dropped 450 to 600 nucleotide sequences that were highly shared and had low generation probability. For each public chain, a later analysis derived a clonal expansion index from normalized ranks of inferred template counts within each repertoire. Generation probabilities in a later analysis came from a VDJ recombination model fitted to out-of-frame rearrangements, and those results were checked against IGoR. Hypergeometric tests were used in a later analysis to score TCR-TCR, TCR-HLA and TCR-CMV co-occurrence, with a repertoire-size bias correction applied to the TCR pairs. In a later analysis, false discovery rates were estimated by permuting HLA or CMV assignments 20 times. In a later analysis, co-occurring TCRs were grouped with DBSCAN, and TCRdist sequence similarity was added when clustering was performed within HLA-allele-positive subsets. Repertoires with fewer than 30,000 or more than 120,000 public chains, plus five repertoires with anomalous nucleotide sharing, were excluded from co-occurrence clustering. This is the immuneACCESS table as TCRdb keeps it, with only in-frame sequences that have V and J called. A part of the clones is gone; compared with another copy, unresolved V genes explain less than half, and the rest is unexplained. The D gene and trimming were derived from the DNA, and the V and J assignments and clone size from that table. This sample has more than 110,000 clones in its table, and about three quarters of those were observed once. The ten largest clonotypes hold approximately 1.6% of the sample.

The paper as a whole reports these results and caveats: Cytomegalovirus status was reported to be diagnosed by the classifier with high specificity and sensitivity in both the original and validation cohorts. A further reported finding was that TCR beta sequences accurately predicted the HLA-A and HLA-B alleles for most subjects in the first cohort. The cohort was sequenced for TCR beta chains only, and without alpha or paired-chain data the features that could be detected were limited. Compared with equally common non-associated chains, HLA-associated TCR beta chains in a later analysis were more clonally expanded and had lower generation probabilities. Presence/absence analyses assumed roughly uniform sequencing depth across donors, an assumption that may not hold. A cluster of highly shared sequence variants was judged likely to be a technical artifact of the sequencing pipeline. Assigning TCR associations to individual alleles was difficult when HLA alleles, especially DR and DQ, strongly co-occurred. Correlated functional status among segregating V segments might reflect linkage disequilibrium, but an unknown experimental factor could not be ruled out. In a later analysis, around 17,000 TCR beta sequences were associated with specific HLA alleles at a false discovery rate of 0.05. In vitro tests confirmed that a few of the cytomegalovirus-associated TCR beta chains recognize cytomegalovirus antigens. A later genetic analysis reported fewer N-insertions in productive TCRs among donors in an Asian-associated ancestry cluster than the roughly 700-donor mean. A later analysis found that most CMV-associated TCR beta chains appeared HLA-restricted, with HLA associations seemingly driven largely by CMV exposure. Immune exposure information for the cohort was limited to CMV serostatus. Most TCR sequences were seen in very few donors, while some public TCRs were found in many individuals. HLA typing was unavailable for some donors at each locus, so association tests used only the typed subset. In a later analysis, the rate of TCR association differed among HLA loci, with DRB1 alleles having the most associated TCRs and HLA-C alleles having the fewest. Several of the top co-occurrence clusters appeared to be linked to parvovirus B19, influenza, CMV and Epstein-Barr virus, according to a later analysis. Over 15 rarely observed V segments, including chromosome 9 orphons, were excluded from the earlier analysis of a few hundred of the donors because counts were too low. In the study, approximately 160 TCR beta chains were listed as associated with cytomegalovirus. According to the authors, the approach could potentially be generalized to other disease states and immunological phenotypes. A later genetic analysis associated a missense DCLRE1C variant with V-gene and J-gene trimming of TCR beta chains, and an independent cohort replicated the association. Broadly in line with IMGT annotations, most TCR beta V segments showed up in productive rearrangements about 87% or about 30% of the time in an earlier analysis of under 700 of the donors. Some IMGT-functional V segments, including TRBV6-2 and TRBV6-3, could not be distinguished by the 87-base-pair reads and were therefore excluded.

Spanning cysteine to phenylalanine, the CDR3 consists of 15 amino acids. The entry retains the CDR3 DNA only, 45 bases that are in frame from base 1. According to the germline V gene (reference sequence), CDR1 reads SEHNR and CDR2 reads FQNEAQ. Trimming removed 3 bases from V and 2 bases from J, leaving 14 bases between the germline ends. Details on this clone: Its specific antigen is unknown. No base-level quality is on record; no much larger clone is a single base apart.

The cohort was made up of several hundred healthy bone marrow donors. At the time of sampling, all cohort members were nominally healthy, though unrecorded immune exposures were likely present. The donor was CMV seronegative and was included in the group of under 450 seronegative cohort members. A peripheral blood sample was collected from each donor, and TCR beta sequencing was performed on peripheral blood mononuclear cells. Genomic DNA extraction from the blood cell samples was performed with the Qiagen DNeasy Blood Extraction Kit. The source is a woman younger than 45 in good health and CMV-seronegative. The V gene is TRBV7-9 and the J gene is TRBJ2-7; tentative D gene TRBD2, with 5 bases matching. What was sequenced was PBMCs. The DNA sequence is as follows: TGTGCCAGCAGCTTTACCCTGAGCGGTACCTACGAGCAGTACTTC. The translation is CASSFTLSGTYEQYF.